The rows below give T cell receptor beta chains drawn from one sample of a study of blood T cell repertoires in COVID-19. The method was immunoSEQ multiplex PCR; TCRdb's version includes in-frame clones alone and lacks a portion of them. The sample has roughly 130,000 clones, around 86% seen once. The sample taken for sequencing was peripheral blood. Every receptor here comes from a man between 35 and 55 years old with active or convalescent COVID-19. CDR3s include the opening cysteine and the closing phenylalanine or tryptophan. Each record gives: J gene, D gene, V gene, clone size, CDR3 protein, CDR3 DNA. D genes are given only for firm matches. The size field is filled for only some rows; it gives once, few, many or a size class.

TRBJ2-3,NA,TRBV5-4,NA,CASSLSSDTQYF,TGTGCCAGCAGCTTATCTTCAGATACGCAGTATTTT
TRBJ2-4,NA,TRBV3-1/TRBV3-2,NA,CASSHRGAGDIQYF,TGTGCCAGCAGCCATCGGGGGGCCGGGGACATTCAGTACTTC
TRBJ1-4,NA,TRBV29-1,NA,CSVWRANNEKLFF,TGCAGCGTATGGAGAGCAAATAATGAAAAACTGTTTTTT
TRBJ2-7,TRBD1,TRBV11-1,NA,CASSTGQGAREQYF,TGTGCCAGCAGCACAGGACAGGGGGCCCGAGAGCAGTACTTC
TRBJ1-5,TRBD1,TRBV29-1,NA,CSVAQGAHQPQHF,TGCAGCGTTGCTCAGGGGGCGCATCAGCCCCAGCATTTT
TRBJ1-2,TRBD1,TRBV6-5,NA,CASRGNSYGYTF,TGTGCCTCCAGGGGGAACTCCTATGGCTACACCTTC
TRBJ1-5,NA,TRBV27,NA,CAKGERGGNQPQHF,TGTGCCAAGGGTGAACGGGGTGGCAATCAGCCCCAGCATTTT
TRBJ1-1,TRBD1,TRBV2,NA,CASSQTGGYTEAFF,TGTGCCAGCAGCCAGACAGGGGGATACACTGAAGCTTTCTTT
TRBJ2-7,NA,TRBV10-3,NA,CATQDSAGEQYF,TGTGCCACCCAAGACTCGGCGGGTGAGCAGTACTTC
TRBJ1-5,NA,TRBV5-6,NA,CASSLGRDFNGNQPQHF,TGTGCCAGCAGCTTGGGTAGGGACTTTAATGGCAATCAGCCCCAGCATTTT
TRBJ1-5,NA,TRBV19,NA,CASSFSGLGNQPQHF,TGTGCCAGTAGCTTCTCGGGTCTGGGCAATCAGCCCCAGCATTTT
TRBJ1-6,TRBD1,TRBV19,NA,CASSIARDRVSPLHF,TGTGCCAGTAGTATTGCCCGGGACAGGGTTTCACCCCTCCACTTT
TRBJ1-4,TRBD1,TRBV6-6,medium-sized,CASGSTGSEKLFF,TGTGCCAGCGGATCGACAGGGTCTGAAAAACTGTTTTTT
TRBJ1-1,NA,TRBV5-1,NA,CASSLASGATEAFF,TGCGCCAGCAGCTTGGCATCAGGGGCCACTGAAGCTTTCTTT
TRBJ1-1,NA,TRBV5-4,once,CASSLAAGVMNTEAFF,TGTGCCAGCAGCTTGGCGGCAGGGGTTATGAACACTGAAGCTTTCTTT
TRBJ1-1,NA,TRBV29-1,NA,CSVDLQEGTEAFF,TGCAGCGTTGATCTTCAGGAGGGGACTGAAGCTTTCTTT
TRBJ2-1,NA,TRBV11-2,NA,CASSTPAGLLEQFF,TGTGCCAGCAGCACCCCGGCAGGGCTACTTGAGCAGTTCTTC
TRBJ1-1,NA,TRBV6-1,NA,CASSATGGSTSMNTEAFF,TGTGCCAGCAGTGCCACGGGGGGGTCGACTTCGATGAACACTGAAGCTTTCTTT
TRBJ2-5,TRBD2,TRBV9,NA,CASSVGGDGGETQYF,TGTGCCAGCAGCGTAGGAGGGGACGGGGGGGAGACCCAGTACTTC
TRBJ2-7,TRBD1,TRBV25-1,NA,CASSVGTGPYEQYF,TGTGCCAGCAGTGTCGGGACAGGTCCCTACGAGCAGTACTTC
TRBJ2-7,TRBD1,TRBV18,NA,CASSPQGAPSEEQYF,TGTGCCAGCTCACCACAGGGGGCTCCCTCTGAGGAGCAGTACTTC
TRBJ2-5,NA,TRBV7-9,NA,CASSSAKGETQYF,TGTGCCAGCAGCTCCGCCAAGGGGGAGACCCAGTACTTC
TRBJ2-1,TRBD2,TRBV7-9,NA,CASSFDTSVRGGRYNEQFF,TGTGCCAGCAGCTTCGATACGAGCGTTCGGGGGGGCCGCTACAATGAGCAGTTCTTC
TRBJ2-7,TRBD1,TRBV9,NA,CASSVGRTGQYEQYF,TGTGCCAGCAGCGTAGGGAGGACAGGGCAGTACGAGCAGTACTTC
TRBJ2-1,TRBD2,TRBV3-1/TRBV3-2,NA,CASSQERARTSGGEQFF,TGTGCCAGCAGCCAAGAGAGGGCCCGGACTAGCGGGGGGGAGCAGTTCTTC
TRBJ1-4,NA,TRBV6-1,NA,CASSGKGGSTNEKLFF,TGTGCCAGCAGTGGAAAAGGAGGGTCAACTAATGAAAAACTGTTTTTT
TRBJ2-1,NA,TRBV30,NA,CAWGTRIDGQFF,TGTGCCTGGGGAACTAGAATAGATGGGCAGTTCTTC
TRBJ2-1,NA,TRBV7-3,NA,CASSPGLDVHEQFF,TGTGCCAGCAGCCCCGGACTGGACGTCCATGAGCAGTTCTTC
TRBJ2-1,TRBD2,TRBV9,NA,CASSASSGGIEQFF,TGTGCCAGCAGCGCCTCTAGCGGGGGAATTGAGCAGTTCTTC
TRBJ1-5,NA,TRBV20-1,NA,CSASLAGKPQHF,TGCAGTGCTAGTCTTGCAGGGAAGCCCCAGCATTTT